This paragraph reports one T cell receptor beta chain. Its cognate antigen has yet to be identified. One base away there is no much larger clone; base qualities are not given. The collaborating institutions used their own protocols to collect whole blood in K2EDTA tubes. Collaborator samples were shipped for TCRbeta analysis as frozen whole blood, isolated PBMCs, or DNA extracted from either sample type. This sample is drawn from a study of blood T cell repertoires in COVID-19 (dated by TCRdb to 2018 to 2021). About the investigation overall: Collaborator samples came from the United States, Italy and Spain and covered acute and convalescent phases of COVID-19. The prospective study material was composed of cDNA or gDNA derived from T cells, B-cell-depleted T cells, or PBMCs. The dataset comprised deeply sampled blood TCRbeta repertoires from subjects exposed to, actively infected with, or recovered from COVID-19. The repertoires were released in a freely available public database meant as a resource for research on the immune response to SARS-CoV-2. The samples were drawn from two sources: the first 160 participants of the ongoing ImmuneRACE study, and 1,000 to 1,500 subjects contributed by 6 global collaborators. A de-identified subject ID, COVID-19 status, age in years and sex were almost always included in the sample metadata. HLA class I and class II types, where available, came from metadata supplied by the sample provider rather than from assay-based typing. Summary of the overall study and its limitations: The amount of clinical and demographic metadata varied by source and participant and was provided uncurated.

TCRbeta CDR3 regions were amplified from genomic DNA by means of the immunoSEQ Assay, a bias-controlled multiplex PCR. The paper's data handling went like this. Nucleated cell counts per sample were estimated from amplification of reference gene primers within the assay. To quantify the absolute abundance of each unique TCRbeta CDR3 rearrangement, sequence reads were collapsed and filtered. For each sample, productive Simpson clonality was calculated as the square root of Simpson's diversity index over productive rearrangements. TCRdb holds this immuneACCESS table with in-frame rearrangements only. Some clones are missing; in checked studies, unresolved V genes explain under half, and the rest has no known cause. The DNA gave D and trimming, while V, J and clone size come from that table. This sample lists 120,000 to 150,000 clones; 80% to 90% were detected once. Roughly 1% of the sample lies in the top ten.

The germline V gene encodes CDR1 SGHAT and CDR2 FQDESV (reference sequence). Including the terminal cysteine and phenylalanine, the CDR3 comprises 14 residues. CDR3 DNA is the only sequence kept; it has 42 bases, read in frame from the first base. V is cut by 5 bases and J by 4 bases, and the space between the germline ends is 11 bases. The source of this sequence is a woman aged 45-65 years with acute or convalescent COVID-19. The chain was built from TRBV11-1 and TRBJ2-2; 5 matching bases give a weak D call of TRBD1. Sequencing was performed on peripheral blood. CDR3 loop: CASSRQRGTGELFF. The DNA sequence is given as TGTGCCAGCAGCCGACAGAGAGGCACCGGGGAGCTGTTTTTT.